This T cell receptor beta chain stems from a study of blood T cell repertoires in COVID-19 (dated by TCRdb to 2018 to 2021). Turning to the overall study: The collaborator samples originated in the United States, Italy and Spain and spanned the acute and convalescent phases of COVID-19. Samples came from the ongoing ImmuneRACE study (first 160 participants) plus 1,254 subjects from 6 global collaborators. Deeply sampled blood TCRbeta repertoires from subjects exposed to, actively infected with, or recovered from COVID-19 were included in the dataset. The material from the prospective study consisted of cDNA or gDNA derived from T cells, B-cell-depleted T cells, or PBMCs. The repertoires were made available in a free public database intended to serve as a resource for research on the immune response to SARS-CoV-2. Where available, HLA class I and class II types were taken from metadata supplied by the sample provider and were not determined by assay-based typing. Nearly every sample came with metadata listing a de-identified subject ID, COVID-19 status, age in years and sex.

A second Seattle source provided samples from volunteer blood donors who had recovered from COVID-19. The collaborating institutions used their own protocols to collect whole blood in K2EDTA tubes. For TCRbeta analysis, collaborators shipped samples as frozen whole blood, isolated PBMCs, or DNA extracted from either of those sample types. TCRbeta CDR3 regions were amplified from genomic DNA by means of the immunoSEQ Assay, a bias-controlled multiplex PCR. In the source study's methods: Within the assay, amplification of reference gene primers was used to estimate how many nucleated cells each sample contained. Sequence reads were collapsed and filtered to measure the absolute abundance of every unique TCRbeta CDR3 rearrangement. For each sample, productive Simpson clonality was calculated as the square root of Simpson's diversity index across productive rearrangements. Drawn from immuneACCESS, this table holds only the in-frame rearrangements with V and J called that TCRdb kept. Clones are partly lost; checked studies trace under half to an unresolved V gene and leave the rest unexplained. V and J calls and clone size are as listed in that table; D and trimming were resolved from the DNA. Present in this sample are around 270,000 clones, about 83% of which were seen just once. The ten biggest clones cover about 1.5% of the sample.

This clone was counted a single time. Its antigen specificity is not known. The sample holds no much larger clone one base away, and base qualities are not on file. Broad study findings and their caveats: How much clinical and demographic metadata was included differed by source and by participant, and the metadata was provided uncurated.

For CDR1 and CDR2, the germline V gene (reference sequence) lists LGHDT and YNNKEL. V loses 6 bases, J loses 2 bases, and the germline ends lie 8 bases apart. From the cysteine up to the phenylalanine, the CDR3 has a length of 12 residues. Only the CDR3 region is kept as DNA, spanning 36 bases read in frame from base 1. The chain is assembled from TRBV3-1 (or the pseudogene TRBV3-2) and TRBJ2-7, and TRBD2 may be the D gene, going by 6 matching bases. Sequencing input: peripheral blood. The sequence was obtained from a woman in her thirties or forties who had recovered from COVID-19. The CDR3 protein sequence reads: CASRGTPYEQYF. Here is the DNA: TGTGCCAGCAGAGGGACTCCCTACGAGCAGTACTTC.